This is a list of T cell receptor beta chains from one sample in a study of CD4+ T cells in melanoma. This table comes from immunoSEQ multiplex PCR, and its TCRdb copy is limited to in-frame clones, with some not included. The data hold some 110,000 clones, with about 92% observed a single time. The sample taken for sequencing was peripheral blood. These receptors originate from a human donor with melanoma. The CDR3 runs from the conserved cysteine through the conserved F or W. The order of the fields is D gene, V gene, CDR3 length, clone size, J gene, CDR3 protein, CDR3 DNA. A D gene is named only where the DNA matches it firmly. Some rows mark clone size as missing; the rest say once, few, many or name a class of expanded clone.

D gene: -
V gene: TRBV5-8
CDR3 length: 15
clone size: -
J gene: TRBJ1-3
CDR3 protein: CASSLQGRSGNTIYF
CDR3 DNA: TGTGCCAGCAGCTTGCAGGGCCGCTCTGGAAACACCATATATTTT

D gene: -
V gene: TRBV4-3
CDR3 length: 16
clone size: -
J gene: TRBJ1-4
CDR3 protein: CASSQDLGRPNEKLFF
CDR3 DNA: TGCGCCAGCAGCCAAGACTTAGGGCGTCCGAATGAAAAACTGTTTTTT

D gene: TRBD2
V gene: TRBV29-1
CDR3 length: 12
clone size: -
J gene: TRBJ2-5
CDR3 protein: CSAIGGGETQYF
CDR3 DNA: TGCAGCGCAATCGGGGGGGGAGAGACCCAGTACTTC

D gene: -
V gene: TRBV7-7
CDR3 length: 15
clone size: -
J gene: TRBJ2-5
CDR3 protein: CASSLGSIPGETQYF
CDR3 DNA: TGTGCCAGCAGCTTAGGGTCGATCCCCGGGGAGACCCAGTACTTC

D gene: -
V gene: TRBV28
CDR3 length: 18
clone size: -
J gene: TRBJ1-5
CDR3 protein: CASSLTGWGASSNQPQHF
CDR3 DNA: TGTGCCAGCAGTTTAACAGGGTGGGGTGCCTCGAGCAATCAGCCCCAGCATTTT

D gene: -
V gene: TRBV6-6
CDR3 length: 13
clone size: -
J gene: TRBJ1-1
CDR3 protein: CASSSGLWTEAFF
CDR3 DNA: TGTGCCAGCAGTTCAGGGTTGTGGACTGAAGCTTTCTTT

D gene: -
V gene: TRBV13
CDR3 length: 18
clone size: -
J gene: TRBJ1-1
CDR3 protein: CASSLGPGKSRGSTEAFF
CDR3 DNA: TGTGCCAGCAGCTTAGGCCCAGGGAAAAGTCGAGGAAGCACTGAAGCTTTCTTT

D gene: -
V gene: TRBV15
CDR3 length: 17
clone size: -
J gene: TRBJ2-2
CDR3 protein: CATSRDRGIPNTGELFF
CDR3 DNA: TGTGCCACCAGCAGAGATAGGGGGATCCCGAACACCGGGGAGCTGTTTTTT

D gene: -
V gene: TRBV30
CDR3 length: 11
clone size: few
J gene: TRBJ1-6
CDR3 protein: CAWSVGRALHF
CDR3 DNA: TGTGCCTGGAGTGTCGGCCGGGCCCTCCACTTT

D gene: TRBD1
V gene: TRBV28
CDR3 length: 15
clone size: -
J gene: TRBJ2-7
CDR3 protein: CASSGGTGTLSEQYF
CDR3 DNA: TGTGCCAGCAGTGGGGGGACAGGGACGTTGTCCGAGCAGTACTTC

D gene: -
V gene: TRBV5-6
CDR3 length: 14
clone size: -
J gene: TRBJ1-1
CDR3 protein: CASSFWVENTEAFF
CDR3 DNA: TGTGCCAGCAGCTTTTGGGTAGAGAACACTGAAGCTTTCTTT

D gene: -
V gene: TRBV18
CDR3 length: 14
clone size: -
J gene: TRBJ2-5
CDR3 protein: CASSPPTLQETQYF
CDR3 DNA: TGTGCCAGCTCACCACCGACACTTCAAGAGACCCAGTACTTC

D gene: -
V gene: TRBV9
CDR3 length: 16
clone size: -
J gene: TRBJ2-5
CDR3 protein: CASSPTKSGAQETQYF
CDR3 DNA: TGTGCCAGCAGCCCAACTAAGAGCGGAGCACAAGAGACCCAGTACTTC